This T cell receptor beta chain was identified during a study of T-cell reconstitution after alpha-beta-depleted transplantation in children. TCRbeta library construction was performed incorporating unique molecular identifiers. TCRdb recomputed calls from the PCR reads with MiXCR, one row per CDR3 protein. This sample has roughly 490,000 distinct CDR3 sequences, with roughly an eighth found just once. Trimming removed 2 bases at V and 2 bases at J, with 14 bases between. Germline CDR1 is SGHAT and CDR2 is FQNNGV. The CDR3 runs 16 residues. The receptor's source is a female patient aged 2 to 10 who had a stem cell transplant for aplastic anemia, so the T cells may come from the graft donor. The source was PBMCs, mostly from graft donor cells, collected 180 days after TCRalphabeta/CD19-depleted stem cell transplant. This chain connects TRBV11-2 to TRBJ2-3; D not resolved. CDR3 nucleotide sequence: TGTGCCAGCAGCTTAATCCGATCCGACAACACAGATACGCAGTATTTT. Protein sequence: CASSLIRSDNTDTQYF. Full variable domain (rest looked up from reference TRBV11-2 and TRBJ2-3): EAGVAQSPRYKIIEKRQSVAFWCNPISGHATLYWYQQILGQGPKLLIQFQNNGVVDDSQLPKDRFSAERLKGVDSTLKIQPAKLEDSAVYLCASSLIRSDNTDTQYFGPGTRLTVL.